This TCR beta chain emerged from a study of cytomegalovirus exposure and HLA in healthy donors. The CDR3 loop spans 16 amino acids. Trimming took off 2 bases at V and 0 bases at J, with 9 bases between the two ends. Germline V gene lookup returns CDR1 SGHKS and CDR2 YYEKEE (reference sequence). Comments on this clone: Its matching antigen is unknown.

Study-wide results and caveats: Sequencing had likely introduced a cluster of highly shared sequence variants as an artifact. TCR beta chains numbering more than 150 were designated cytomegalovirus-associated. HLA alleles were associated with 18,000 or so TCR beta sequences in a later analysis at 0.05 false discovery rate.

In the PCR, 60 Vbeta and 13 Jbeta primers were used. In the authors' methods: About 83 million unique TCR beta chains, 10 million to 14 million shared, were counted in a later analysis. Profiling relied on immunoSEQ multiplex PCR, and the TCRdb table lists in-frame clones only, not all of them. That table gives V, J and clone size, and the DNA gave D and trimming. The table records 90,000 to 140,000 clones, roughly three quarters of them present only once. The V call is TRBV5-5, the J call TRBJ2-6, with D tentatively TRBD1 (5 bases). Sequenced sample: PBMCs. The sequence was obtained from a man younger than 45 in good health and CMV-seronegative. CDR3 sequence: CASSLFRVSGANVLTF. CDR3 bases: TGTGCCAGCAGCTTATTCAGGGTCTCTGGGGCCAACGTCCTGACTTTC.